The next 7 T cell receptor beta chains were all read from a single sample in a study of blood T cells in healthy people across ages. Combining a sample-barcoded 5' primer with a J-beta primer mix, a second PCR ran for 7 to 11 cycles. TCRdb processed the 5' RACE reads anew with MiXCR; each CDR3 protein has one entry. The sample has fewer than 2 million distinct CDR3 sequences; approximately 40% are singletons. Sample: blood. The receptors were gathered from a human donor in good health.

The rearrangement links TRBV12-3 or TRBV12-4 to TRBJ2-5; D might be TRBD1 (6 bases). Trimming took 6 bases from V and 11 from J, leaving 28 bases between them. The CDR3 is 16 residues long. CDR3 DNA sequence: TGTGCCAGCAGCTTCTCCGGGCAGGGGAACCGATCGGGGCAGTACTTC. Encoded protein: CASSFSGQGNRSGQYF.

The sample holds a few counts of this clonotype. J is TRBJ2-3 and V is TRBV28, with TRBD1 matching over 10 bases. The CDR3 is 15 residues long. Trimming at V came to 6 bases and at J to 2 bases, leaving 5 bases not matched to a gene. Germline V gene data show CDR1 as MDHEN and CDR2 as SYDVKM. CDR3 nucleotide sequence: TGTGCCAGCAGGGCTGGACAGGGGGTCACAGATACGCAGTATTTT. Its translation is CASRAGQGVTDTQYF.

Concerning this clonotype itself: One junction end disagrees with the germline gene, perhaps due to a read error. J is TRBJ2-3 and V is TRBV4-2, with TRBD2 identical over 11 bases. The CDR3 runs 18 residues. The germline V gene encodes CDR1 LGHNA and CDR2 YNFKEQ. The CDR3 DNA sequence: TGTGCCGGCAGCCAGGCTCTAGCGGGGGGTAGTTTGACAGATACGCAGTATTTT. It encodes CAGSQALAGGSLTDTQYF.

The chain joins TRBV12-3 or TRBV12-4 to TRBJ2-1, with 7 nucleotides matching TRBD2. V was clipped by 11 bases and J by 6 bases; unmatched bases: 19. The CDR3 consists of 16 residues. The CDR3: CAGTRDPGLGLNEQFF. For the CDR3, the DNA is TGTGCCGGCACCCGAGATCCAGGACTAGGTCTCAATGAGCAGTTCTTC.

The chain uses TRBV29-1 and TRBJ2-1; 11 nucleotides line up with TRBD2. Germline values: CDR1 SQVTM, CDR2 ANQGSEA. V shed 4 bases and J 7 bases; nucleotides not matched to a gene: 3. This CDR3 region has 13 residues. The CDR3 sequence is CSVVIAGGNEQFF. DNA for the CDR3: TGCAGCGTTGTTATAGCGGGGGGGAATGAGCAGTTCTTC.

This sequence joins TRBV11-2 and TRBJ2-1, with D perhaps given as TRBD1 or TRBD2 (7 bases each). CDR1 is SGHAT, CDR2 FQNNGV, per germline. V was shortened by 0 bases and J by 0 bases, with 30 bases between the two germline ends. The CDR3 length is 23 residues. The CDR3 DNA reads as TGTGCCAGCAGCTTAGATGGGGAGGGGGCGGTAACTCTATACGCTAGCTCCTACAATGAGCAGTTCTTC. This translates into CASSLDGEGAVTLYASSYNEQFF.

The J gene is TRBJ2-3, the V gene TRBV20-1; D uncertain. Trimming pared 7 bases from V and 1 base from J, leaving 9 bases between. CDR1 and CDR2 (germline): DFQATT, SNEGSKA (reference sequence). The CDR3 is made up of 12 amino acids. Here the CDR3 reads CSVELRTDTQYF. The CDR3 nucleotides are TGCAGTGTTGAGCTACGCACAGATACGCAGTATTTT.